This TCR beta chain was captured by sequencing in a study of cytomegalovirus exposure and HLA in healthy donors. Study findings and constraints: There were around 160 TCR beta chains listed as cytomegalovirus-associated. Donors were assumed by presence/absence analyses to have roughly uniform sequencing depth. An Asian-associated ancestry cluster reportedly showed fewer N-insertions than the approximately 670-donor mean in a later analysis.

On this clone itself: What it recognizes is unknown.

The germline CDR1 and CDR2 sequences are MDHEN and SYDVKM. The CDR3 is 16 amino acids. The V end lost 3 bases, the J end lost 0 bases, and 14 bases lay between the germline ends. Every donor was a healthy person donating bone marrow. Use of 60 Vbeta and 13 Jbeta primers characterized the PCR. Method: immunoSEQ multiplex PCR; TCRdb's copy keeps in-frame clones and lacks some. The table lists over 35,000 clones, 50% of them singletons. The chain employs TRBV28 and TRBJ1-1; perhaps TRBD1 as D (6 bases). This clonotype was sampled from a human donor in good health. The sequenced sample was PBMCs. Written as DNA, the CDR3 is TGTGCCAGCAGTTTCCACGAGGGACACCTGAACACTGAAGCTTTCTTT. Protein sequence: CASSFHEGHLNTEAFF.